These 15 T cell receptor beta chains were all obtained from the same sample, sequenced in a study of blood T cell repertoires in COVID-19. Sequencing was performed with immunoSEQ multiplex PCR; in TCRdb, only in-frame clones are kept and a portion is missing. The sample shows about 52,000 clones, about 90% of them seen only once. The sequenced sample consisted of peripheral blood. The receptors here all came from an elderly man with active or convalescent COVID-19.

The CDR3 nucleotides are TGTGCCAGCGTCCTCCGGGGGGGGCCTGGAGATACGCAGTATTTT. Amino acids: CASVLRGGPGDTQYF. The rearrangement links TRBV7-8 to TRBJ2-3, with 8 bases aligning to TRBD2. The germline V gene encodes CDR1 SGHVS and CDR2 FQNEAQ. J lost 5 bases, V lost 8 bases, and 12 bases had no gene match. CDR3 length: 15 residues.

The rearrangement joins TRBV27 to TRBJ1-4; D is uncertain. This CDR3 has 15 amino acids. Trimming left V 5 bases short and J 6 bases short, with 16 bases between. The germline V gene encodes CDR1 MNHEY and CDR2 SMNVEV (reference sequence). In DNA form, the CDR3 reads TGTGCCAGCAGTCCGTCTGGGCAGAACTATGAAAAACTGTTTTTT. It yields the protein CASSPSGQNYEKLFF.

The chain joins TRBV6-1 to TRBJ2-3, with 8 nucleotides matching TRBD1. Germline V gives CDR1 MNHNS, CDR2 SASEGT. The CDR3 has 14 residues. The J segment lost 1 base and the V segment lost 3 bases, leaving 0 bases of the junction unmatched. The CDR3 protein is CASSETGGTDTQYF. DNA of the CDR3: TGTGCCAGCAGTGAGACAGGGGGCACAGATACGCAGTATTTT.

On this clone itself: The junction and the germline gene differ at one end; a read error may be behind it. J is TRBJ1-2 and V is TRBV7-2; D unclear. The CDR3 has 13 amino acids. Germline-derived CDR1 and CDR2 are SGHTA and FQGNSA. The CDR3: CATSAGARYGYTF. The CDR3 nucleotides read TGTGCCACCAGCGCGGGCGCGAGATATGGCTACACCTTC. Combining the CDR3 with reference TRBV7-2 and TRBJ1-2 gives the whole variable domain GAGVSQSPSNKVTEKGKDVELRCDPISGHTALYWYRQSLGQGLEFLIYFQGNSAPDKSGLPSDRFSAERTGGSVSTLTIQRTQQEDSAVYLCATSAGARYGYTFGSGTRLTVV.

This chain joins TRBV5-1 and TRBJ2-1, with 8 positions matching TRBD2. This CDR3 spans 18 amino acids. V lost 1 base and J lost 2; bases outside the gene matches: 11. The germline V gene has CDR1 SGHRS and CDR2 YFSETQ. The CDR3 DNA reads as TGCGCCAGCAGCTTGTTTGGACGGCAAGCGGGAGCCTACAATGAGCAGTTCTTC. It yields the protein CASSLFGRQAGAYNEQFF.

This clone appeared once. V usage is TRBV10-3 and J usage is TRBJ2-6, with D perhaps matching TRBD2 (6 bases). The CDR3 totals 15 residues. Germline loops: CDR1 ENHRY, CDR2 SYGVKD. V shed 7 bases and J shed 2 bases, with 12 bases lying between them. CDR3 DNA: TGTGCCATCAAGGAGGGGCTCACTGGGGCCAACGTCCTGACTTTC. Encoded protein: CAIKEGLTGANVLTF.

The chain joins TRBV20-1 to TRBJ2-2, with 10 bases fitting TRBD2. With 3 bases clipped from V and 1 base from J, the junction kept 11 bases outside the gene matches. Per germline, CDR1 DFQATT and CDR2 SNEGSKA (reference sequence). The CDR3 has 18 residues. The CDR3 DNA follows: TGCAGTGCTAGTGTTCCTGCTAGCGGGAGATTGAACACCGGGGAGCTGTTTTTT. Translated: CSASVPASGRLNTGELFF.

The CDR3 loop reads CASSSTGSSYNSPLHF. The CDR3 DNA reads as TGTGCCAGCAGTTCGACAGGGAGCTCCTATAATTCACCCCTCCACTTT. J is TRBJ1-6 and V is TRBV28, with 7 bases fitting TRBD1. The CDR3 is 16 residues long. The J segment lost 0 bases and the V segment lost 4 bases, leaving 3 bases of the junction unmatched. The V gene's germline CDR1 is MDHEN and CDR2 SYDVKM.

The rearrangement uses TRBV7-2 and TRBJ2-7; a weak D match, TRBD1 (5 bases). The CDR3 contains 12 residues. Germline loops: CDR1 SGHTA, CDR2 FQGNSA. V was shortened by 6 bases and J by 5 bases, with 11 bases between the two germline ends. Here the CDR3 reads CASRAGSHEQYF. CDR3 bases: TGTGCCAGCAGAGCAGGGTCCCACGAGCAGTACTTC.

The chain carries TRBV4-3 and TRBJ1-1, with D possibly matching TRBD1 (5 bases). The CDR3 consists of 13 residues. Trimming shortened V by 4 bases and J by 8 bases, and 14 bases separated the two germline ends. In germline, CDR1 is LGHNA, CDR2 YSLEER. CDR3 loop: CASSRVTGKEAFF. CDR3 bases: TGCGCCAGCAGCCGAGTCACAGGAAAGGAAGCTTTCTTT.

This rearrangement joins TRBV30 to TRBJ2-1; a possible D gene is TRBD2 (5 bases). With 8 bases removed from V and 9 bases from J, the gap between germline ends came to 17 bases. CDR1 and CDR2 from the germline V gene are GTSNPN and SVGIG (reference sequence). CDR3 length: 12 residues. CDR3 residues: CAGGPRGPEQFF. DNA of the CDR3: TGTGCCGGTGGACCTCGGGGTCCTGAGCAGTTCTTC.

The genes are TRBV19 and TRBJ1-4, with D unresolved. Trimming stripped 0 bases from V and 0 bases from J, with 14 bases between. This CDR3 spans 18 amino acids. Germline V CDR1 and CDR2: LNHDA, SQIVND (reference sequence). The CDR3 reads CASSIDLRRNPTNEKLFF. Written as DNA, the CDR3 is TGTGCCAGTAGTATAGATCTGAGGAGAAATCCAACTAATGAAAAACTGTTTTTT. Using reference TRBV19 and TRBJ1-4 for the parts outside the CDR3, the full variable domain is DGGITQSPKYLFRKEGQNVTLSCEQNLNHDAMYWYRQDPGQGLRLIYYSQIVNDFQKGDIAEGYSVSREKKESFPLTVTSAQKNPTAFYLCASSIDLRRNPTNEKLFFGSGTQLSVL.

The chain couples TRBV25-1 to TRBJ1-1, with D maybe TRBD1 (6 bases). The V gene's germline CDR1 is MGHDK and CDR2 SYGVNS. The V end was cut by 1 base, the J end by 4 bases, with 13 bases between. This CDR3 spans 15 amino acids. Here the CDR3 DNA reads TGTGCCAGCAGTGAATTTGGGGGGGGCGGCACTGAAGCTTTCTTT. Translation gives CASSEFGGGGTEAFF.

This sequence joins TRBV12-3 or TRBV12-4 and TRBJ1-4; D possibly corresponds to TRBD1 (5 bases). The ends were cut back, 7 bases at V and 8 bases at J, with 14 bases in the middle. The CDR3 runs to 13 residues. In DNA, the CDR3 is TGTGCCAGCAAATCGGGGGAAAGGGAAAAACTGTTTTTT. Translated, it gives CASKSGEREKLFF.

The chain links TRBV6-2 or TRBV6-3 to TRBJ2-1, with 10 bases fitting TRBD2. CDR1 is MNHEY, CDR2 SVGEGT, per germline. The J segment lost 9 bases and the V segment lost 7 bases, leaving 15 bases of the junction unmatched. The CDR3 covers 16 residues. This CDR3 reads CASIPAGGPGTGEQFF. For the CDR3, the DNA is TGTGCCAGCATCCCAGCGGGGGGGCCTGGGACTGGTGAGCAGTTCTTC.